These 27 T cell receptor beta chains originate from one sample sequenced in a study of blood T cell repertoires in COVID-19. The table came from immunoSEQ multiplex PCR; TCRdb's copy has only in-frame clones and leaves some out. There are about 150,000 clones in the sample; about four fifths occur only once, and around an eighth lies in the top ten. Sequenced material: peripheral blood. Every receptor here comes from a man between 18 and 29 years old with active or convalescent COVID-19.

This clone occurred once. Germline is not matched at one junction end, which may reflect a read error. V and J are TRBV28 and TRBJ1-2; maybe TRBD1 (5 bases). The CDR3 consists of 16 residues. Germline loops: CDR1 MDHEN, CDR2 SYDVKM. The CDR3 loop is CASSLWGSGMYYGYTF. As DNA, the CDR3 is TGTGCCAGCAGTCTATGGGGGTCCGGGATGTACTATGGCTACACCTTC.

The rearrangement uses TRBV19 and TRBJ1-6; TRBD1 matches 9 bases. CDR1 is LNHDA, CDR2 SQIVND, per germline (reference sequence). The V segment lost 3 bases and the J segment 6 bases; nucleotides outside the gene matches: 3. This CDR3 has 15 amino acids. DNA of the CDR3: TGTGCCAGTAGTATGTGGGACAGGGTTAATTCACCCCTCCACTTT. Its translation: CASSMWDRVNSPLHF.

This clone was seen a few times. The chain joins TRBV7-9 to TRBJ1-1, with 9 positions matching TRBD1. With 5 bases clipped from V and 1 base from J, the junction kept 8 bases outside the gene matches. The CDR3 length is 16 residues. The germline gives CDR1 SEHNR, CDR2 FQNEAQ (reference sequence). The CDR3 DNA follows: TGTGCCAGCAGCCGGGGGGCGGGACAGGGGAACACTGAAGCTTTCTTT. This sequence encodes CASSRGAGQGNTEAFF.

The V gene is TRBV3-1 (or the pseudogene TRBV3-2), the J gene TRBJ1-1, with D possibly TRBD1 on 6 matching bases. V was trimmed by 4 bases and J by 4 bases, leaving 7 bases between them. Germline assignment: CDR1 LGHDT and CDR2 YNNKEL (reference sequence). This CDR3 has 12 amino acids. DNA of the CDR3: TGTGCCAGCAGCCCAGGGGTCACTGAAGCTTTCTTT. Its protein is CASSPGVTEAFF.

The table lists this clone with a count of one. The chain joins TRBV9 to TRBJ2-3; D is perhaps TRBD1 (5 bases). Germline V CDR1 and CDR2: SGDLS, YYNGEE. The CDR3 is 15 amino acids. Trimming took 0 bases from V and 1 from J, leaving 9 bases between them. For the CDR3, the DNA is TGTGCCAGCAGCGTAGTTGTAGGGGGCACAGATACGCAGTATTTT. It encodes CASSVVVGGTDTQYF.

This rearrangement joins TRBV13 to TRBJ1-2, with D tentatively TRBD1 (6 bases). Trimming took off 4 bases at V and 3 bases at J, with 18 bases between the two ends. The CDR3 extends over 16 amino acids. From germline, CDR1 is PRHDT and CDR2 FYEKMQ (reference sequence). CDR3 sequence (DNA): TGTGCCAGCAGCTCTAAACAGGGCCGAGGGGACTATGGCTACACCTTC. It yields the protein CASSSKQGRGDYGYTF.

This chain connects TRBV6-5 to TRBJ1-2, with 9 bases that match TRBD1. CDR3 length: 12 residues. Germline lookup yields CDR1 MNHEY and CDR2 SVGAGI. J lost 7 bases, V lost 7 bases, and 4 bases had no gene match. Written as DNA, the CDR3 is TGTGCCAGCAAACAGGGGGCGGGTGGCTACACCTTC. Residues: CASKQGAGGYTF.

V is TRBV30 and J is TRBJ1-6, with unresolved D. The germline V gene has CDR1 GTSNPN and CDR2 SVGIG (reference sequence). V was trimmed by 2 bases and J by 0 bases, leaving 11 bases between them. This CDR3 comprises 16 residues. CDR3 amino acids: CAWSPFRSSYNSPLHF. The CDR3 nucleotides are TGTGCCTGGAGTCCCTTTAGAAGCTCCTATAATTCACCCCTCCACTTT.

The rearrangement joins TRBV6-5 to TRBJ1-1; a possible D gene is TRBD1 (5 bases). The CDR3 sequence is 13 residues long. Per the germline V gene, CDR1 is MNHEY and CDR2 is SVGAGI. The V gene lost 2 bases and the J gene lost 4 bases, with 8 bases spanning the gap. The CDR3 here is CASSYGRATEAFF. CDR3 nucleotides: TGTGCCAGCAGTTACGGCAGGGCCACTGAAGCTTTCTTT.

The chain combines TRBV19 with TRBJ2-3, with D possibly TRBD1 on 6 matching bases. V was pared by 1 base and J by 4 bases, with 12 bases between. Germline CDR1 reads LNHDA; CDR2 reads SQIVND (reference sequence). This CDR3 region has 15 residues. CDR3 bases: TGTGCCAGTAGTATAGGGGCAGGGGAGCCAGATACGCAGTATTTT. The encoded protein is CASSIGAGEPDTQYF.

The rearrangement links TRBV6-5 to TRBJ1-2; TRBD1 aligns across 7 bases. Germline CDR1 and CDR2: MNHEY and SVGAGI. Trimming at V came to 6 bases and at J to 4 bases, leaving 5 bases not matched to a gene. The CDR3 is 13 amino acids. The CDR3 reads CASRATGSYGYTF. The CDR3 DNA reads as TGTGCCAGCAGGGCGACAGGGTCCTATGGCTACACCTTC.

The J gene is TRBJ2-1, the V gene TRBV6-5; 10 bases map to TRBD2. The junction had 4 bases not matched to a gene; V was cut back by 5 bases and J by 3 bases. The germline CDR1 and CDR2 sequences are MNHEY and SVGAGI. CDR3 size: 15 residues. The CDR3 reads CASSPTSGIYNEQFF. DNA of the CDR3: TGTGCCAGCAGTCCCACTAGCGGGATCTACAATGAGCAGTTCTTC.

The rearrangement links TRBV19 to TRBJ2-3, with a tentative D call TRBD1 (5 bases). From germline, CDR1 is LNHDA and CDR2 SQIVND (reference sequence). V was shortened by 4 bases and J by 0 bases, with 8 bases between the two germline ends. This CDR3 is 14 amino acids long. CDR3 bases: TGTGCCAGTAGTAGACAGATTAGCACAGATACGCAGTATTTT. It is translated as CASSRQISTDTQYF. The variable domain in full, with the rest retrieved from reference TRBV19 and TRBJ2-3, is DGGITQSPKYLFRKEGQNVTLSCEQNLNHDAMYWYRQDPGQGLRLIYYSQIVNDFQKGDIAEGYSVSREKKESFPLTVTSAQKNPTAFYLCASSRQISTDTQYFGPGTRLTVL.

This clone was counted once. The V and J genes are TRBV6-1 and TRBJ1-2, with D hard to call. V was clipped by 3 bases and J by 3 bases, with 11 bases between them. Per germline, CDR1 MNHNS and CDR2 SASEGT. This CDR3 is built from 14 residues. DNA of the CDR3: TGTGCCAGCAGTGACGGGGAATCTTACTATGGCTACACCTTC. Its protein is CASSDGESYYGYTF.

The rearrangement links TRBV6-5 to TRBJ2-3; 11 bases are shared with TRBD2. This CDR3 spans 15 amino acids. V lost 10 bases, J lost 5 bases, and 11 bases stayed unmatched. The V gene's germline CDR1 is MNHEY and CDR2 SVGAGI. The CDR3 bases are TGTGCCACGGGAGAGACTAGCGGGGTAGGAGATACGCAGTATTTT. Translation gives CATGETSGVGDTQYF.

The chain joins TRBV7-2 to TRBJ1-1; TRBD1 agrees at 8 bases. The CDR3 is 16 amino acids. V dropped 2 bases and J dropped 4; count of bases not matched to a gene: 9. Germline V gene data show CDR1 as SGHTA and CDR2 as FQGNSA. Here the CDR3 reads CASSLLASGQGTEAFF. DNA for the CDR3: TGTGCCAGCAGCTTATTGGCCTCCGGACAGGGCACTGAAGCTTTCTTT.

V usage is TRBV6-6 and J usage is TRBJ1-1; D may be TRBD1 (5 bases). V was pared by 6 bases and J by 5 bases, with 16 bases between. Per germline, CDR1 MNHNY and CDR2 SVGAGI (reference sequence). The CDR3 sequence is 14 residues long. As DNA, the CDR3 is TGTGCCAGCAGAGTAACAGTGGGGGGGACTGAAGCTTTCTTT. This sequence encodes CASRVTVGGTEAFF.

This chain links TRBV30 with TRBJ2-7; the match to TRBD1 covers 7 bases. With V trimmed by 6 bases and J by 5 bases, 16 bases remained unmatched. Germline V CDR1 and CDR2: GTSNPN, SVGIG (reference sequence). CDR3 length: 15 amino acids. CDR3: CACISQRQGGDEQYF. CDR3 sequence (DNA): TGTGCCTGTATTTCTCAACGACAGGGCGGTGACGAGCAGTACTTC.

This chain uses TRBV7-2 with TRBJ2-5, with 8 nucleotides matching TRBD2. There are 17 residues in the CDR3. Germline CDR1 reads SGHTA; CDR2 reads FQGNSA. Trimming cost V 5 bases and J 4 bases; bases outside gene matches: 15. CDR3 sequence: CASSLMGPGGGRETQYF. In nucleotides, the CDR3 is TGTGCCAGCAGCCTCATGGGGCCGGGAGGGGGGAGAGAGACCCAGTACTTC.

This chain uses TRBV7-2 with TRBJ1-3; no reliable D call. From germline, CDR1 is SGHTA and CDR2 FQGNSA. The CDR3 is 15 amino acids. Trimming removed 1 base from V and 4 bases from J, with 11 bases in between. CDR3 protein: CASSLESVSGNTIYF. The DNA of the CDR3 is TGTGCCAGCAGCTTAGAATCGGTATCGGGAAACACCATATATTTT.

The chain uses TRBV6-4 and TRBJ2-2; 9 bases agree with TRBD2. There are 16 residues in the CDR3. Germline CDR1 is MRHNA and CDR2 is SNTAGT. J was trimmed by 5 bases and V by 6 bases; bases with no gene match: 10. This CDR3 reads CASSDVSGRGTGELFF. CDR3 DNA: TGTGCCAGCAGCGACGTTAGCGGGAGAGGAACCGGGGAGCTGTTTTTT.

This chain uses TRBV27 with TRBJ2-1; 16 bases map to TRBD2. CDR3 length: 17 amino acids. V lost 3 bases, J lost 7 bases, and 6 bases stayed unmatched. From germline, CDR1 is MNHEY and CDR2 SMNVEV (reference sequence). The CDR3 sequence: CASSFPGTSGGVNEQFF. The CDR3 nucleotides are TGTGCCAGCAGTTTCCCCGGGACTAGCGGGGGGGTAAATGAGCAGTTCTTC.

The chain carries TRBV4-1 and TRBJ1-6, with D possibly matching TRBD1 (6 bases). Germline loops: CDR1 MGHRA, CDR2 YSYEKL. The CDR3 contains 15 residues. Trimming cost V 3 bases and J 4 bases, with 10 bases left between them. The CDR3 loop is CASSQGALYNSPLHF. DNA of the CDR3: TGCGCCAGCAGCCAGGGGGCGCTTTATAATTCACCCCTCCACTTT.

This clone was detected only a few times. This rearrangement joins TRBV6-4 to TRBJ2-1; TRBD2 agrees at 10 bases. This CDR3 contains 15 residues. The ends lost 2 bases at V and 9 bases at J; junction bases unmatched: 7. From germline, CDR1 is MRHNA and CDR2 SNTAGT. In DNA form, the CDR3 reads TGTGCCAGCAGTGACACTAGCGGGATGGAGGGTGAGCAGTTCTTC. As protein: CASSDTSGMEGEQFF.

The gene calls are TRBV9 and TRBJ2-1; 9 bases are shared with TRBD2. The germline CDR1 and CDR2 sequences are SGDLS and YYNGEE. V lost 0 bases to trimming and J lost 7 bases; unmatched junction nucleotides: 5. The CDR3 length is 15 residues. CDR3: CASSVGGRASNEQFF. The CDR3, as DNA: TGTGCCAGCAGCGTAGGCGGGAGGGCCTCGAATGAGCAGTTCTTC.

The V and J genes are TRBV6-2 or TRBV6-3 and TRBJ2-1; 8 bases are shared with TRBD1. The CDR3 has 16 amino acids. Losses at the gene ends were 5 bases for V and 4 bases for J; bases not matched to a gene: 10. Germline CDR1 reads MNHEY; CDR2 reads SVGEGT. DNA of the CDR3: TGTGCCAGCAGTGTACTTTACGGGACAGGATACAATGAGCAGTTCTTC. Amino acid sequence: CASSVLYGTGYNEQFF.

The chain carries TRBV29-1 and TRBJ2-1; perhaps TRBD2 as D (6 bases). CDR1 is SQVTM, CDR2 ANQGSEA, per germline. V lost 4 bases, J lost 0 bases, and 19 bases lay in between. The CDR3 length is 17 residues. The DNA of the CDR3 is TGCAGCGTTGCCGGACCAAGAGTGGGGGGCTCCTACAATGAGCAGTTCTTC. Its translation is CSVAGPRVGGSYNEQFF.